This T cell receptor beta chain is from a study of T cell changes during pregnancy in multiple sclerosis. This clone was seen only once. Profiling relied on immunoSEQ multiplex PCR, and the TCRdb table lists in-frame clones only, not all of them. The sample carries approximately 58,000 clones, over 85% recorded once. The sequences come from peripheral blood, collected in the second trimester of pregnancy. The TCR sequence derives from a female donor with multiple sclerosis, enrolled in a pregnancy study.

DNA of the CDR3: TGTGCCAGCAGTTTCTTAGGGGGTCAAGCGGGAGGGCGCGAGCAGTACTTC. Translation: CASSFLGGQAGGREQYF. V and J are TRBV28 and TRBJ2-7, with 10 bases lining up with TRBD2. Germline values: CDR1 MDHEN, CDR2 SYDVKM. The length of the CDR3 is 17 residues. The V and J ends lost 3 bases and 6 bases, in that order; junction bases with no gene match: 14.